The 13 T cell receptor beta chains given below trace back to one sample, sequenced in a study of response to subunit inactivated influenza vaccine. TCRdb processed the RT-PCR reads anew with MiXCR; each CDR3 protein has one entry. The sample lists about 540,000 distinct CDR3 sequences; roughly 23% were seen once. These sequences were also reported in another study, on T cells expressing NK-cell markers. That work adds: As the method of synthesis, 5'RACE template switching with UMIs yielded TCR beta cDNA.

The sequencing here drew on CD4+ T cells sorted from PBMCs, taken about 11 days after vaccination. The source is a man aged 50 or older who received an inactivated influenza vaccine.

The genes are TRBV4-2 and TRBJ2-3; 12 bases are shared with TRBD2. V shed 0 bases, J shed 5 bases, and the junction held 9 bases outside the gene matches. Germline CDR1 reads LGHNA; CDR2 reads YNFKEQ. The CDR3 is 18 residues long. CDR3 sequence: CASSQEETSGSGIDTQYF. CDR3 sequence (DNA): TGTGCCAGCAGCCAAGAAGAGACTAGCGGGAGCGGTATAGATACGCAGTATTTT.

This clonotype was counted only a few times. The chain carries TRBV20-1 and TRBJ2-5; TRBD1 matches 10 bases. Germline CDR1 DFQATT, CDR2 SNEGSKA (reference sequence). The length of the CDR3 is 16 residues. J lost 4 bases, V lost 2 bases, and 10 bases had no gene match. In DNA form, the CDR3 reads TGCAGTGCTAGACCTAGACAGGGGGCGGGTGCAGAGACCCAGTACTTC. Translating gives CSARPRQGAGAETQYF.

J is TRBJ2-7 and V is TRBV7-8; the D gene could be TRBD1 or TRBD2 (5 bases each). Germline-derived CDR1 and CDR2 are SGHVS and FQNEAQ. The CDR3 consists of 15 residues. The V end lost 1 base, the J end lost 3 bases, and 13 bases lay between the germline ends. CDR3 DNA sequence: TGTGCCAGCAGCTTAGGTTGGCAGGGAGACTACGAGCAGTACTTC. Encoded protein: CASSLGWQGDYEQYF.

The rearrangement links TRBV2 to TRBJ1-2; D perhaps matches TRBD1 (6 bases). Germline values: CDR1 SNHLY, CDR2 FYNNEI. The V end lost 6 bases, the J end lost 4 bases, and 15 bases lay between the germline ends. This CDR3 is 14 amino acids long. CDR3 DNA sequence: TGTGCCAGCAGGAGGGCGGGGGGCCTCTATGGCTACACCTTC. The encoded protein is CASRRAGGLYGYTF.

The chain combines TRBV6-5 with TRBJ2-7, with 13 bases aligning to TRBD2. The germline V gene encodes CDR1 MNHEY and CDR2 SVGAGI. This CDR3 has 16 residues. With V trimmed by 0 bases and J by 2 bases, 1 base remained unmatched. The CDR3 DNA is TGTGCCAGCAGTTACTCGGGGACTAGCGGGGCCTACGAGCAGTACTTC. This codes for CASSYSGTSGAYEQYF.

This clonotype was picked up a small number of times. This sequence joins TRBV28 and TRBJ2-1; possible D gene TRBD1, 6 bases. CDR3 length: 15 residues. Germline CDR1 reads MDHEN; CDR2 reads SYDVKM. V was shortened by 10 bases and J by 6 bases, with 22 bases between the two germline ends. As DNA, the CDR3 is TGTGCCACAACCGAGGACAGCAACAGCGTCAATGAGCAGTTCTTC. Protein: CATTEDSNSVNEQFF.

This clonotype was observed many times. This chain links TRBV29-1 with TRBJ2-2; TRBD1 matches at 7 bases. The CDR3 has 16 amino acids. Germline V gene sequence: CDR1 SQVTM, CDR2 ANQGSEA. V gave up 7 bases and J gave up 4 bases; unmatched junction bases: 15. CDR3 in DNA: TGCAGCGCTCGCAGTAGGGGGCAAGGTGGCACCGGGGAGCTGTTTTTT. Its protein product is CSARSRGQGGTGELFF.

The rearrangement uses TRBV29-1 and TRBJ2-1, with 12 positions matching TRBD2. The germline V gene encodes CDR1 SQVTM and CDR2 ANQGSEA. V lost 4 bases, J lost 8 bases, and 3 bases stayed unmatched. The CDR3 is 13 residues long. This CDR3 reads CSVGLAGGHEQFF. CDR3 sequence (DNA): TGCAGCGTTGGGCTAGCGGGGGGGCATGAGCAGTTCTTC.

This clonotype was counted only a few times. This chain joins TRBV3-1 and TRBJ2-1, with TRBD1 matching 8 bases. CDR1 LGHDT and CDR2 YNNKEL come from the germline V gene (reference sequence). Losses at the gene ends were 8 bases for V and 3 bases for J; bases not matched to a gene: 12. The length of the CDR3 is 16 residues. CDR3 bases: TGTGCCAGCGGATCCGTAACAGGGGGAAACTACAATGAGCAGTTCTTC. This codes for CASGSVTGGNYNEQFF.

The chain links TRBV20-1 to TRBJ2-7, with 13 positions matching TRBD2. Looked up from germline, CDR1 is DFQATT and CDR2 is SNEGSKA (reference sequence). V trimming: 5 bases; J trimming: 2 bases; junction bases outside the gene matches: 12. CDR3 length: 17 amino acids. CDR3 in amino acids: CSALPSLLAGGTYEQYF. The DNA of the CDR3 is TGCAGTGCTTTGCCCTCATTACTAGCGGGGGGGACCTACGAGCAGTACTTC.

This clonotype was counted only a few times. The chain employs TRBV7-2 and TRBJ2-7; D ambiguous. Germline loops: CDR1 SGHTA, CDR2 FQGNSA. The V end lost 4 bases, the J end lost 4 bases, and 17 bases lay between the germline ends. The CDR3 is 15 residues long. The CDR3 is CASSSLPGATYEQYF. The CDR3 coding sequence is TGTGCCAGCAGCTCTCTCCCGGGCGCCACGTACGAGCAGTACTTC.

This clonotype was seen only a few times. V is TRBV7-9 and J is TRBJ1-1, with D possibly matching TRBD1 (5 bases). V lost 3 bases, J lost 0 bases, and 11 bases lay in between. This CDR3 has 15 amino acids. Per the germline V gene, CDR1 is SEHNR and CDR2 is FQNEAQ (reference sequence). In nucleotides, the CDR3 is TGTGCCAGCAGCTTGCTCAGGGCCATGAACACTGAAGCTTTCTTT. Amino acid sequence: CASSLLRAMNTEAFF.

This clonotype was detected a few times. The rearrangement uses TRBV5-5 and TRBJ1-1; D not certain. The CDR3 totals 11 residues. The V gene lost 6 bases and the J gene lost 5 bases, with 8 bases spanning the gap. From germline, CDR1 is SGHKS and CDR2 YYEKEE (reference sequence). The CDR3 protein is CASTPGTEAFF. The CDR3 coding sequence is TGTGCCAGCACTCCTGGGACTGAAGCTTTCTTT.